The sequence of this T cell receptor beta chain was determined in a study of regulatory T cells in long-lasting Graves disease. Study details: Over 5 years of antithyroid drugs with positive TSH receptor antibodies was taken to mean persistent Graves' disease.

General study findings and limits: Researchers reported studying only peripheral blood, not thyroid tissue.

Time point indicated: persistent/refractory GD, antithyroid drugs over 5 years with positive TRAb. After RNA was extracted from PBMCs, the TCR library was made from it. Per the germline V gene, CDR1 is SGHAT and CDR2 is FQDESV (reference sequence). The length of the CDR3 is 17 residues. Trimming took off 5 bases at V and 4 bases at J, with 21 bases between the two ends. With respect to this clonotype: The antigen remains undetermined.

Combining iRepertoire HTBI primers with Arm-PCR of CDR3 regions, the authors built TCR beta libraries. MiXCR was run by TCRdb on the multiplex PCR reads, yielding one entry per CDR3 protein. The repertoire has 600,000 to 850,000 distinct CDR3 sequences, 25% to 35% of them found once; the top ten carry about two fifths. The receptor's source is a female donor with Graves disease. The rearrangement links TRBV11-1 to TRBJ1-3; no firm D call. The source was peripheral blood mononuclear cells (PBMCs), collected when the disease was refractory, from a patient treated with antithyroid drugs. The CDR3, as DNA: TGTGCCAGCAGCCCTTTCCCGGACGGCGCTCTCGGAAACACCATATATTTT. Its protein product is CASSPFPDGALGNTIYF.